This TCR beta chain is from a study of beta chain features in type 1 diabetes. General observations from the study: Reduced insertions and increased deletions marked VDJ junctions in type 1 diabetes patients. Sequencing the cDNA could make cells with high TCR expression show up more than they should. All four CD4+ subsets from Type 1 diabetes patients carried moderately but significantly shorter TCRB CDR3s.

This clone has a count of ten or more. Its antigen is undetermined. Germline CDR1 and CDR2: SEHNR and FQNEAQ (reference sequence). The CDR3 has 10 amino acids. The germline V and J ends were trimmed by 8 bases and 8 bases, with 9 bases remaining between them. Each of the sorted populations had a purity greater than 95%. Expressed TCRB transcripts were sequenced because the entire RNA isolate underwent reverse transcription. The data were produced by immunoSEQ multiplex PCR, yet TCRdb's version contains in-frame clones alone and is incomplete. This table holds under 400,000 clones, about 14% found once.

The chain joins TRBV7-9 to TRBJ1-1; perhaps TRBD1 as D (5 bases). Sequencing was carried out using central memory CD4+ T cells from blood. The TCR originated in a man younger than 45 in good health. The CDR3 bases are TGTGCCAGCGGGGGTGGGGAAGCTTTCTTT. It is translated as CASGGGEAFF.